Presented here are 21 T cell receptor beta chains from one specimen sequenced in a study of identical twins (dated by TCRdb to the mid-2010s). Library construction relied on 5' RACE. TCRdb names Illumina HiSeq 2000 as the instrument used. The public reads were run again by TCRdb, first through fastp at Q25 and then through MiXCR, and only productive beta chains were kept. Identical CDR3 proteins give one entry, which carries the most common genes and DNA. The sample data list around 960,000 distinct CDR3 sequences, and roughly an eighth of these were observed just once. Around 1.6% of the sample rests with the top ten. These data were also filed under a second study, of yellow fever vaccine responses in identical twins.

The sequencing input was PBMCs. The receptors were sampled from a woman in her late teens or twenties in good health.

This rearrangement joins TRBV7-2 to TRBJ1-6; the D is unclear. Trimming shortened V by 7 bases and J by 5 bases, and 15 bases separated the two germline ends. Germline V gives CDR1 SGHTA, CDR2 FQGNSA. The CDR3 has 15 amino acids. The CDR3 loop is CASTKGSLNNSPLHF. CDR3 DNA: TGTGCCAGCACCAAAGGGAGCCTCAATAATTCACCCCTCCACTTT.

This clonotype was counted ten times or more. The chain couples TRBV12-3 or TRBV12-4 to TRBJ1-2; no definite D call. The CDR3 totals 15 residues. The V and J ends lost 4 bases and 0 bases respectively, with 12 bases between them. CDR3 loop: CASSSPRRTNYGYTF. In DNA form, the CDR3 reads TGTGCCAGCAGTTCCCCACGGAGGACTAACTATGGCTACACCTTC.

About this clonotype: The junction departs from germline at one end; a sequencing error may be responsible. The V gene is TRBV6-6, the J gene TRBJ2-1, with D perhaps TRBD2 (6 bases). There are 11 residues in the CDR3. The germline V gene has CDR1 MNHNY and CDR2 SVGAGI (reference sequence). Written as DNA, the CDR3 is TGTGCCAGCAGTTACTCGGAGGGGAAAAGCTTC. Its translation is CASSYSEGKSF.

The V gene is TRBV9, the J gene TRBJ2-3, with 8 positions matching TRBD2. Losses at the gene ends were 0 bases for V and 4 bases for J; bases not matched to a gene: 4. CDR3 length: 15 amino acids. Germline V gene lookup returns CDR1 SGDLS and CDR2 YYNGEE. Here the CDR3 reads CASSVGSGSADTQYF. The DNA of the CDR3 is TGTGCCAGCAGCGTAGGGAGCGGGAGCGCAGATACGCAGTATTTT.

This clonotype was counted between two and nine times. The CDR3 loop reads CSARAVYSTDTQYF. The CDR3 DNA reads as TGCAGTGCTAGAGCGGTCTACAGCACAGATACGCAGTATTTT. The gene calls are TRBV20-1 and TRBJ2-3; no clear D. Trimming shortened V by 1 base and J by 0 bases, and 8 bases separated the two germline ends. This CDR3 region has 14 residues. Germline assignment: CDR1 DFQATT and CDR2 SNEGSKA (reference sequence).

This clonotype has just a few counts. The chain links TRBV3-1 to TRBJ2-3, with no clear D. The CDR3 has 10 residues. From germline, CDR1 is LGHDT and CDR2 YNNKEL (reference sequence). V was pared by 11 bases and J by 5 bases, with 8 bases between. This CDR3 reads CASGRDTQYF. The CDR3 DNA follows: TGTGCCTCCGGCAGAGATACGCAGTATTTT.

This clonotype came up a few times. CDR3 amino acids: CASSPGTSGGEYEQYV. The CDR3 DNA is TGCGCCAGCAGCCCCGGGACTAGCGGGGGGGAATACGAGCAGTACGTC. The chain couples TRBV5-1 to TRBJ2-7; 16 bases fit TRBD2. The germline V gene has CDR1 SGHRS and CDR2 YFSETQ. Trimming removed 4 bases from V and 4 bases from J; junction bases left unmatched: 5. The CDR3 consists of 16 residues.

This clonotype was observed a few times. The chain employs TRBV5-1 and TRBJ1-1; D is ambiguous. The V end was cut by 4 bases, the J end by 6 bases, with 19 bases between. CDR1 SGHRS and CDR2 YFSETQ come from the germline V gene. The CDR3 is 15 residues long. The CDR3 bases are TGCGCCAGCAGCCCCTCCTCGCTCGCGGAGGCTGAAGCTTTCTTT. Residues: CASSPSSLAEAEAFF.

This clonotype was counted only a few times. This chain joins TRBV5-1 and TRBJ2-5, with 7 bases identical to TRBD1. Germline lookup yields CDR1 SGHRS and CDR2 YFSETQ. Unmatched junction bases numbered 7, after V lost 3 bases and J lost 5 bases. The CDR3 is made up of 14 amino acids. In DNA form, the CDR3 reads TGCGCCAGCAGCTCACAGGGGAAGGAGGAGACCCAGTACTTC. The encoded protein is CASSSQGKEETQYF.

This clonotype was detected only a few times. This chain links TRBV12-3 or TRBV12-4 with TRBJ1-1, with 8 bases lining up with TRBD1. This CDR3 region has 15 residues. Germline trimming cut 6 bases from V and 0 bases from J; bases unmatched to any gene: 6. In DNA form, the CDR3 reads TGTGCCAGCAGCGAAGACAGGGGAATGAACACTGAAGCTTTCTTT. It codes for CASSEDRGMNTEAFF.

The chain couples TRBV12-3 or TRBV12-4 to TRBJ2-7; no firm D call. The CDR3 contains 14 residues. V was trimmed by 7 bases and J by 2 bases, leaving 15 bases between them. The CDR3 DNA follows: TGTGCCAGCAATTTTTGCGGATCTCCCTACGAGCAGTACGTC. It translates to CASNFCGSPYEQYV.

This clonotype has only a few counts. The genes are TRBV29-1 and TRBJ1-1; 8 bases are a match to TRBD1. V shed 8 bases and J 3 bases; nucleotides not matched to a gene: 5. Germline CDR1 SQVTM, CDR2 ANQGSEA. This CDR3 has 12 residues. CDR3 in amino acids: CSTLTGDTEAFF. The CDR3 bases are TGCAGCACCCTGACAGGGGACACTGAAGCTTTCTTT. Full variable domain (missing parts from reference TRBV29-1 and TRBJ1-1): SAVISQKPSRDICQRGTSLTIQCQVDSQVTMMFWYRQQPGQSLTLIATANQGSEATYESGFVIDKFPISRPNLTFSTLTVSNMSPEDSSIYLCSTLTGDTEAFFGQGTRLTVV.

This clonotype was seen more than once but under ten times. The chain uses TRBV28 and TRBJ1-1; weak D call: TRBD1 (6 bases). Germline V gene data show CDR1 as MDHEN and CDR2 as SYDVKM. V shed 10 bases and J shed 0 bases, with 15 bases lying between them. This CDR3 is 14 amino acids long. DNA for the CDR3: TGTGCCATCCTGGGGGGGCCAGTGAACACTGAAGCTTTCTTT. Its protein is CAILGGPVNTEAFF.

This clonotype was observed at least ten times. Written as DNA, the CDR3 is TGTGCCACCAGCAGAGATTCGGGGGTCGGAGGCTACACCTTC. Encoded protein: CATSRDSGVGGYTF. The chain links TRBV15 to TRBJ1-2; D might be TRBD1 (5 bases). The CDR3 is 14 residues long. CDR1 is LNHNV, CDR2 YYDKDF, per germline (reference sequence). Between the trimmed V and J ends, which lost 0 bases and 8 bases, there was a span of 13 bases. Variable domain in full (rest from reference TRBV15 and TRBJ1-2): DAMVIQNPRYQVTQFGKPVTLSCSQTLNHNVMYWYQQKSSQAPKLLFHYYDKDFNNEADTPDNFQSRRPNTSFCFLDIRSPGLGDTAMYLCATSRDSGVGGYTFGSGTRLTVV.

The DNA for the CDR3 is TGTGCCAGCAGCCAAGAATGGGGAGGGAACACTGAAGCTTTCTTT. Its protein product is CASSQEWGGNTEAFF. The chain combines TRBV4-2 with TRBJ1-1; D is ambiguous. This CDR3 region has 15 residues. In germline, CDR1 is LGHNA, CDR2 YNFKEQ. V was shortened by 0 bases and J by 1 base, with 9 bases between the two germline ends.

The V call is TRBV3-1, the J call TRBJ2-1; 9 bases agree with TRBD1. CDR3 length: 18 amino acids. The junction had 9 bases not matched to a gene; V was cut back by 0 bases and J by 3 bases. Germline CDR1 reads LGHDT; CDR2 reads YNNKEL (reference sequence). The DNA for the CDR3 is TGTGCCAGCAGCCAAGATCCCAGACAGGGGGGGGACTACAATGAGCAGTTCTTC. Residues: CASSQDPRQGGDYNEQFF.

This chain links TRBV7-9 with TRBJ2-3; D is unresolved. The germline V gene encodes CDR1 SEHNR and CDR2 FQNEAQ (reference sequence). The CDR3 totals 17 residues. Deletions cut 7 bases from V and 0 bases from J, with 20 bases between. The CDR3 nucleotides read TGTGCCAGCACCTCGCCCCCCCGTACAACTAGCACAGATACGCAGTATTTT. It yields the protein CASTSPPRTTSTDTQYF. The full variable domain, with the rest looked up from reference TRBV7-9 and TRBJ2-3, is DTGVSQNPRHKITKRGQNVTFRCDPISEHNRLYWYRQTLGQGPEFLTYFQNEAQLEKSRLLSDRFSAERPKGSFSTLEIQRTEQGDSAMYLCASTSPPRTTSTDTQYFGPGTRLTVL.

This clonotype was seen ten or more times. A read error may produce the germline difference seen at one junction end. The V gene is TRBV5-1, the J gene TRBJ2-1; 8 bases map to TRBD1. Germline CDR1 and CDR2: SGHRS and YFSETQ. CDR3 length: 15 amino acids. CDR3 bases: TGTGCCAGCAGCCTCGGACAGGGTTCCTACAATGAGCAGTTCTTC. Translation gives CASSLGQGSYNEQFF.

This clonotype was seen more than once but under ten times. The rearrangement uses TRBV18 and TRBJ2-3, with unresolved D. Germline V gives CDR1 KGHSH, CDR2 LQKENI. There are 15 residues in the CDR3. V lost 1 base and J lost 2, with 10 bases in between. The CDR3 here is CASSPHKRTTDTQYF. DNA for the CDR3: TGTGCCAGCTCACCACACAAGAGGACCACAGATACGCAGTATTTT.

Turning to this clonotype: Given the absence of the conserved phenylalanine or tryptophan at the CDR3 end, a read error is likely. The chain is built from TRBV29-1 and TRBJ2-7; weak D call: TRBD2 (5 bases). The germline V gene encodes CDR1 SQVTM and CDR2 ANQGSEA. V lost 4 bases and J 4 bases, leaving 8 bases between the germline ends. There are 11 residues in the CDR3. DNA for the CDR3: TGCAGCGTTGGACGGGAATACGAGCAGTACCTC. It encodes CSVGREYEQYL.

The chain has TRBV7-9 and TRBJ1-5; D perhaps matches TRBD1 (5 bases). Trimming left V 10 bases short and J 2 bases short, with 15 bases between. This CDR3 region has 14 residues. CDR1 is SEHNR, CDR2 FQNEAQ, per germline (reference sequence). The CDR3: CATSGVGGNQPQHF. The CDR3 DNA reads as TGTGCCACCTCTGGGGTAGGGGGCAATCAGCCCCAGCATTTT.